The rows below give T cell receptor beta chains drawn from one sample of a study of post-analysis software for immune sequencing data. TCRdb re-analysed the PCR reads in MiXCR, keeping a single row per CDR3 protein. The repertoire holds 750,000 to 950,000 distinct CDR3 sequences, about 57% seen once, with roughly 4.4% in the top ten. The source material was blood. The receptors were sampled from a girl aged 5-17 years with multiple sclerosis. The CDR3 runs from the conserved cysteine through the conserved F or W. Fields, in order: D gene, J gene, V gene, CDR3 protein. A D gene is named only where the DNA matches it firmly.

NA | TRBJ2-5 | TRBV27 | CASRGSGTQETQYF
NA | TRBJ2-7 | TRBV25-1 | CASSPGAPFHEQYF
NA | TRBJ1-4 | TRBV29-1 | CSVGSGNEKLFF
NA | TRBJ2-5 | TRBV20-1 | CSARDRRVMATQYF
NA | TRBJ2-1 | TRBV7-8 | CASSLVSGTPRRGEQFF
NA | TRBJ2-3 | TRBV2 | CASSDRYTDPQYF
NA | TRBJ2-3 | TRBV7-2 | CASSWAVSTDTQYF
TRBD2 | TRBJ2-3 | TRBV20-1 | CSAQRLAGGADTQYF
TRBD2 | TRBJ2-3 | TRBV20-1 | CSARDPGLVVDTQYF
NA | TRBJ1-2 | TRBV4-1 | CASSQVSQPQGLYGYTF
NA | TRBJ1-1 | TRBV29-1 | CSVELAGENTEAFF
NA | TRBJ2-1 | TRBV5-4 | CASSWGQNFGEQFF
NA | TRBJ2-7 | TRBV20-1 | CSASGGRDDEQYF
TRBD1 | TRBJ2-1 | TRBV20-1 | CSARDRQGKSYNEQFF
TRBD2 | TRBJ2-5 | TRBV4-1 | CASSQALADRETQYF
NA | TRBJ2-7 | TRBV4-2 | CASSQGSSGNYEQYF
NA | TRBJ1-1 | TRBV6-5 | CASTRGPGSTEAFF
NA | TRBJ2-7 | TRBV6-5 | CASTKGDFAYEQYF
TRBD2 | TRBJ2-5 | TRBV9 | CASSVGSGGRTDEQYF
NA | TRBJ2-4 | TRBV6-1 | CASRDGQSAKNIQYF